The 32 T cell receptor beta chains reported below all come from one sample, sequenced in a study of OX40 agonist ivuxolimab in advanced cancers. The protocol was immunoSEQ multiplex PCR, while the TCRdb copy is restricted to in-frame clones and leaves out a portion. Of under 65,000 clones in the sample, 85% were seen once. The sequencing here drew on CD4+ or CD8+ T cells sorted from blood, taken in a trial of the OX40 agonist ivuxolimab. The receptor source for this set is an adult with an advanced solid tumor such as melanoma, head and neck, liver or kidney cancer.

The V call is TRBV6-5, the J call TRBJ2-7; D gene uncertain. V was clipped by 6 bases and J by 3 bases, with 12 bases between them. CDR1 and CDR2 from the germline V gene are MNHEY and SVGAGI. The CDR3 is 13 residues long. This CDR3 reads CASSRLADYEQYF. The CDR3 bases are TGTGCCAGCAGCCGATTAGCAGACTACGAGCAGTACTTC.

V is TRBV28 and J is TRBJ1-3; a weak D match, TRBD1 (6 bases). V was clipped by 8 bases and J by 4 bases, with 15 bases between them. CDR3 size: 14 residues. Per germline, CDR1 MDHEN and CDR2 SYDVKM. The CDR3 region is CASVQGGGGNTIYF. The CDR3 DNA follows: TGTGCCAGCGTCCAAGGGGGGGGCGGAAACACCATATATTTT. The complete variable domain, with remaining parts taken from reference TRBV28 and TRBJ1-3, reads DVKVTQSSRYLVKRTGEKVFLECVQDMDHENMFWYRQDPGLGLRLIYFSYDVKMKEKGDIPEGYSVSREKKERFSLILESASTNQTSMYLCASVQGGGGNTIYFGEGSWLTVV.

This clone showed up just a few times. The chain recombines TRBV18 with TRBJ1-5, with 8 bases aligning to TRBD1. After removal of 4 bases from V and 3 bases from J, the junction contained 2 bases not matched to a gene. Germline V CDR1 and CDR2: KGHSH, LQKENI. CDR3 length: 14 residues. CDR3 loop: CASSLDRDNQPQHF. Written as DNA, the CDR3 is TGTGCCAGCTCACTGGACAGGGACAATCAGCCCCAGCATTTT.

V and J are TRBV6-1 and TRBJ1-2; D is perhaps TRBD1 (6 bases). V was trimmed by 10 bases and J by 7 bases, leaving 13 bases between them. The CDR3 has 11 residues. Germline V lookup: CDR1 MNHNS, CDR2 SASEGT. This CDR3 reads CATPQGSGYTF. CDR3 in DNA: TGTGCCACCCCACAGGGATCTGGCTACACCTTC.

The chain combines TRBV7-9 with TRBJ2-5, with D perhaps TRBD1 (5 bases). CDR1 SEHNR and CDR2 FQNEAQ come from the germline V gene (reference sequence). CDR3 length: 15 residues. The V end lost 2 bases, the J end lost 2 bases, and 12 bases lay between the germline ends. The CDR3 spells CASSLISDKQETQYF. The CDR3 DNA follows: TGTGCCAGCAGCTTAATTTCGGACAAACAAGAGACCCAGTACTTC.

The chain couples TRBV6-1 to TRBJ1-1, with D perhaps matching TRBD1 (5 bases). The CDR3 loop spans 13 amino acids. In germline, CDR1 is MNHNS, CDR2 SASEGT. The ends were cut back, 6 bases at V and 7 bases at J, with 15 bases in the middle. The DNA of the CDR3 is TGTGCCAGCAGCCAGAGGGACGGCGGTGAAGCTTTCTTT. Its protein is CASSQRDGGEAFF.

J is TRBJ1-5 and V is TRBV10-1, with D perhaps TRBD1 (5 bases). The CDR3 spans 14 residues. Germline lookup yields CDR1 WNHNN and CDR2 SYGVQD (reference sequence). V was cut by 6 bases and J by 0 bases, with 9 bases left in between. The DNA for the CDR3 is TGCGCCAGCAGGGGGACGACTAGCAATCAGCCCCAGCATTTT. This sequence encodes CASRGTTSNQPQHF.

V usage is TRBV30 and J usage is TRBJ1-2; tentatively, D is TRBD1 (5 bases). This CDR3 contains 13 residues. Trimming removed 0 bases at V and 8 bases at J, with 13 bases between. Looked up from germline, CDR1 is GTSNPN and CDR2 is SVGIG (reference sequence). In DNA form, the CDR3 reads TGTGCCTGGAGTGTACGGGGGGTAGAAGGCTACACCTTC. Its protein is CAWSVRGVEGYTF.

V and J are TRBV5-1 and TRBJ2-1; possibly TRBD1 for D (6 bases). Germline V gives CDR1 SGHRS, CDR2 YFSETQ. CDR3 length: 13 amino acids. Trimming stripped 4 bases from V and 7 bases from J, with 12 bases between. This CDR3 is CASSVDGQNEQFF. The CDR3 DNA sequence: TGCGCCAGCAGCGTTGATGGACAGAATGAGCAGTTCTTC.

This clone was counted a single time. This sequence joins TRBV7-2 and TRBJ1-2; tentatively, D is TRBD1 (5 bases). Germline V lookup: CDR1 SGHTA, CDR2 FQGNSA. Trimming removed 0 bases at V and 3 bases at J, with 11 bases between. The CDR3 totals 15 residues. Written as DNA, the CDR3 is TGTGCCAGCAGCTTAGCGGCGGGGGACGACTATGGCTACACCTTC. It encodes CASSLAAGDDYGYTF.

This clone was observed a handful of times. The chain uses TRBV6-5 and TRBJ1-1, with D unclear. CDR1 is MNHEY, CDR2 SVGAGI, per germline. Trimming took 6 bases from V and 1 from J, leaving 6 bases between them. This CDR3 contains 12 residues. Here the CDR3 DNA reads TGTGCCAGCAGCAGACAGAACACTGAAGCTTTCTTT. Protein sequence: CASSRQNTEAFF.

CDR3 sequence: CATGRVGRDEQYF. CDR3 sequence (DNA): TGTGCCACGGGCCGGGTGGGGCGCGACGAGCAGTACTTC. The chain employs TRBV6-6 and TRBJ2-7; D possibly corresponds to TRBD1 (5 bases). The V and J ends lost 10 bases and 5 bases respectively, with 18 bases between them. CDR3 size: 13 residues. Germline lookup yields CDR1 MNHNY and CDR2 SVGAGI (reference sequence).

CDR3 bases: TGTGCCAGCAGTGACACTAGCGGAGGGGAGACCCAGTACTTC. Its translation is CASSDTSGGETQYF. V usage is TRBV2 and J usage is TRBJ2-5; 8 positions match TRBD2. This CDR3 region has 14 residues. Losses at the gene ends were 3 bases for V and 5 bases for J; bases not matched to a gene: 5. CDR1 is SNHLY, CDR2 FYNNEI, per germline.

The table lists this clone with a few counts. The rearrangement uses TRBV19 and TRBJ1-1; D might be TRBD1 (6 bases). Trimming left V 5 bases short and J 3 bases short, with 16 bases between. The CDR3 totals 15 residues. Germline CDR1 LNHDA, CDR2 SQIVND (reference sequence). CDR3 DNA: TGTGCCAGTAGTCCTGACCGGGACATCTACACTGAAGCTTTCTTT. Its protein product is CASSPDRDIYTEAFF.

By share, this clone ranks as medium-sized. CDR3 in amino acids: CASSPTGGGTEAFF. The CDR3 nucleotides are TGTGCCAGCAGCCCCACCGGGGGGGGAACTGAAGCTTTCTTT. This chain connects TRBV11-2 to TRBJ1-1, with D possibly matching TRBD1 (5 bases). Germline V gene lookup returns CDR1 SGHAT and CDR2 FQNNGV. V was cut by 5 bases and J by 5 bases, with 15 bases left in between. The CDR3 sequence is 14 residues long.

Written as DNA, the CDR3 is TGTGCCAGCCGGTGGCGGTATTATAATTCACCCCTCCACTTT. It codes for CASRWRYYNSPLHF. This sequence joins TRBV27 and TRBJ1-6; D gene ambiguous. The V gene's germline CDR1 is MNHEY and CDR2 SMNVEV (reference sequence). Trimming took off 8 bases at V and 4 bases at J, with 12 bases between the two ends. The CDR3 extends over 14 amino acids.

J is TRBJ1-1 and V is TRBV29-1; D possibly corresponds to TRBD1 (5 bases). V lost 5 bases, J lost 1 base, and 17 bases lay in between. This CDR3 comprises 15 residues. Germline-derived CDR1 and CDR2 are SQVTM and ANQGSEA. CDR3 in amino acids: CSVLKGKGTNTEAFF. As DNA, the CDR3 is TGCAGCGTTCTGAAGGGTAAGGGGACGAACACTGAAGCTTTCTTT.

The rearrangement links TRBV5-8 to TRBJ1-2, with D possibly matching TRBD1 (5 bases). The ends were cut back, 2 bases at V and 0 bases at J, with 11 bases in the middle. This CDR3 is built from 15 residues. Germline lookup yields CDR1 SGHTS and CDR2 YDEGEE. CDR3 nucleotides: TGTGCCAGCAGCTTAGGGACCTTCCCTAACTATGGCTACACCTTC. The encoded protein is CASSLGTFPNYGYTF.

This chain uses TRBV7-8 with TRBJ1-2; 7 bases align to TRBD1. Germline assignment: CDR1 SGHVS and CDR2 FQNEAQ. Trimming removed 0 bases from V and 6 bases from J; junction bases left unmatched: 1. This CDR3 comprises 13 residues. DNA of the CDR3: TGTGCCAGCAGCTTAGCTGGGACAGATGGCTACACCTTC. Translation: CASSLAGTDGYTF.

V and J are TRBV5-1 and TRBJ1-1, with 9 bases aligning to TRBD1. After removal of 4 bases from V and 5 bases from J, the junction contained 6 bases not matched to a gene. The CDR3 sequence is 14 residues long. In germline, CDR1 is SGHRS, CDR2 YFSETQ. In DNA, the CDR3 is TGCGCCAGCAGCCCGGAGACAGGGGGAACTGAAGCTTTCTTT. This codes for CASSPETGGTEAFF.

This clone has a single count. J is TRBJ2-3 and V is TRBV9; unclear D gene. CDR1 SGDLS and CDR2 YYNGEE come from the germline V gene. The CDR3 spans 13 residues. V gave up 1 base and J gave up 2 bases, with 5 bases separating them. CDR3 loop: CASSVYPTDTQYF. CDR3 nucleotide sequence: TGTGCCAGCAGCGTATATCCCACAGATACGCAGTATTTT. The full variable domain, in which reference TRBV9 and TRBJ2-3 provide the parts outside the CDR3, is DSGVTQTPKHLITATGQRVTLRCSPRSGDLSVYWYQQSLDQGLQFLIQYYNGEERAKGNILERFSAQQFPDLHSELNLSSLELGDSALYFCASSVYPTDTQYFGPGTRLTVL.

This clone has a count of ten or more. The rearrangement joins TRBV4-1 to TRBJ2-5; D gene ambiguous. V lost 2 bases and J 5 bases, leaving 9 bases between the germline ends. Germline V gene sequence: CDR1 MGHRA, CDR2 YSYEKL. The CDR3 has 13 residues. CDR3 loop: CASSQQARETQYF. The CDR3 DNA reads as TGCGCCAGCAGCCAACAGGCTCGGGAGACCCAGTACTTC.

V is TRBV4-1 and J is TRBJ2-7, with D tentatively TRBD1 (5 bases). The CDR3 runs 13 residues. The ends were cut back, 5 bases at V and 7 bases at J, with 15 bases in the middle. CDR1 is MGHRA and CDR2 is YSYEKL in the germline V gene. DNA of the CDR3: TGCGCCAGCAGCTCCACCAGGGCTGGGGAGCAGTACTTC. The encoded protein is CASSSTRAGEQYF.

The V call is TRBV4-3, the J call TRBJ1-1, with 9 positions matching TRBD1. This CDR3 contains 16 residues. Per germline, CDR1 LGHNA and CDR2 YSLEER. V lost 1 base to trimming and J lost 3 bases; unmatched junction nucleotides: 6. This chain's CDR3 is CASSQGTGGGYTEAFF. CDR3 nucleotide sequence: TGCGCCAGCAGCCAAGGAACAGGGGGCGGATACACTGAAGCTTTCTTT.

The chain recombines TRBV19 with TRBJ1-1, with 7 bases lining up with TRBD1. The junction had 9 bases not matched to a gene; V was cut back by 10 bases and J by 1 base. Germline assignment: CDR1 LNHDA and CDR2 SQIVND (reference sequence). This CDR3 has 14 residues. The DNA for the CDR3 is TGTGCCACTCTCAGGGGGGGCCCGAACACTGAAGCTTTCTTT. Protein: CATLRGGPNTEAFF.

This clone was picked up a small number of times. The V and J genes are TRBV19 and TRBJ1-2; 8 bases align to TRBD1. Germline V gene sequence: CDR1 LNHDA, CDR2 SQIVND (reference sequence). The CDR3 spans 14 residues. The V and J ends lost 3 bases and 7 bases, in that order; junction bases with no gene match: 7. CDR3 amino acids: CASSIKTGVVGYTF. The CDR3 region has the DNA TGTGCCAGTAGTATCAAGACAGGGGTTGTTGGCTACACCTTC.

The genes are TRBV28 and TRBJ2-7, with 9 bases that match TRBD2. J was trimmed by 6 bases and V by 0 bases; bases with no gene match: 6. This CDR3 comprises 15 residues. Germline CDR1 is MDHEN and CDR2 is SYDVKM. CDR3 residues: CASSLWATSGGEQYF. The DNA of the CDR3 is TGTGCCAGCAGTTTATGGGCGACTAGCGGAGGCGAGCAGTACTTC. Based on the CDR3 plus reference TRBV28 and TRBJ2-7, the full variable domain is DVKVTQSSRYLVKRTGEKVFLECVQDMDHENMFWYRQDPGLGLRLIYFSYDVKMKEKGDIPEGYSVSREKKERFSLILESASTNQTSMYLCASSLWATSGGEQYFGPGTRLTVT.

This sequence joins TRBV30 and TRBJ2-3; D gene ambiguous. Germline CDR1 is GTSNPN and CDR2 is SVGIG (reference sequence). CDR3 size: 13 residues. The ends were cut back, 6 bases at V and 0 bases at J, with 10 bases in the middle. CDR3 DNA sequence: TGTGCCTGTCCGGTGGCGAGCACAGATACGCAGTATTTT. Its protein product is CACPVASTDTQYF.

The chain has TRBV5-1 and TRBJ2-1; D possibly corresponds to TRBD2 (5 bases). Trimming left V 4 bases short and J 3 bases short, with 8 bases between. This CDR3 spans 13 amino acids. Per germline, CDR1 SGHRS and CDR2 YFSETQ. The CDR3 is CASSPGLYNEQFF. The CDR3 nucleotides are TGCGCCAGCAGCCCCGGACTCTACAATGAGCAGTTCTTC.

This chain links TRBV7-2 with TRBJ1-1; 11 nucleotides match TRBD1. The CDR3 is 14 residues long. V was pared by 9 bases and J by 5 bases, with 8 bases of the junction left unmatched. Per the germline V gene, CDR1 is SGHTA and CDR2 is FQGNSA. The CDR3 region is CASIRDRGETEAFF. The CDR3 nucleotides read TGTGCCAGTATTCGGGACAGGGGGGAAACTGAAGCTTTCTTT.

The CDR3: CASSPRQGRMVNTEAFF. CDR3 sequence (DNA): TGCGCCAGCAGCCCCCGACAGGGACGGATGGTGAACACTGAAGCTTTCTTT. This chain uses TRBV5-1 with TRBJ1-1; TRBD1 matches 7 bases. The J segment lost 0 bases and the V segment lost 4 bases, leaving 12 bases of the junction unmatched. The CDR3 has 17 residues. Germline V gene lookup returns CDR1 SGHRS and CDR2 YFSETQ.

This chain links TRBV7-9 with TRBJ2-3; D possibly uses TRBD1 or TRBD2 (5 bases each). The CDR3 is 16 residues long. Looked up from germline, CDR1 is SEHNR and CDR2 is FQNEAQ (reference sequence). V dropped 5 bases and J dropped 2 bases, with 17 bases sitting between them. DNA for the CDR3: TGTGCCAGCAGCGGGTCGGGACGACGTTACACAGATACGCAGTATTTT. Its translation: CASSGSGRRYTDTQYF. The full variable domain, its missing parts supplied by reference TRBV7-9 and TRBJ2-3, is DTGVSQNPRHKITKRGQNVTFRCDPISEHNRLYWYRQTLGQGPEFLTYFQNEAQLEKSRLLSDRFSAERPKGSFSTLEIQRTEQGDSAMYLCASSGSGRRYTDTQYFGPGTRLTVL.